This T cell receptor beta chain was identified in a study of CD8 T cells in Susac syndrome. Random-hexamer reverse transcription was applied to roughly 0.5 to 1 ug RNA. TCRdb passed the immunoSEQ multiplex PCR reads through MiXCR, listing each CDR3 protein once. This sample yields about 190,000 distinct CDR3 sequences, of which around 95% are seen a single time; 0.1% belongs to the top ten. V lost 4 bases to trimming and J lost 1 base; unmatched junction nucleotides: 7. The CDR3 is made up of 15 amino acids. Looked up from germline, CDR1 is LGHNA and CDR2 is YSLEER. The TCR was taken from a human donor in good health. The gene calls are TRBV4-3 and TRBJ2-7, with 7 bases fitting TRBD1. The sample comprised CD4+ T cells from PBMCs. The chain's CDR3 is CASSRAGTASYEQYF. The CDR3, as DNA: TGCGCCAGCAGCCGCGCCGGGACAGCTTCCTACGAGCAGTACTTC.